The rows below give T cell receptor beta chains drawn from one sample of a study of OX40 agonist ivuxolimab in advanced cancers. This table comes from immunoSEQ multiplex PCR, and its TCRdb copy is limited to in-frame clones, with some not included. The data contain tens of thousands of clones, about 93% of them singletons. The starting material was CD4+ or CD8+ T cells sorted from blood, obtained in a trial of the OX40 agonist ivuxolimab. Source of these receptors: an adult with an advanced solid tumor such as melanoma, head and neck, liver or kidney cancer. Each CDR3 is given with its conserved first and last residue. D genes are given only for firm matches. The size field is filled for only some rows; it gives once, few, many or a size class.

TGTGCCAGCAGCCAAATTGGGACAGCCCTTTCTGACCCTGAAGCTTTCTTT	CASSQIGTALSDPEAFF	-	TRBJ1-1	TRBD1	TRBV4-2
TGCGCCAGCAGCCAAGATCGGGGGGATTTCGAGCAGTACTTC	CASSQDRGDFEQYF	-	TRBJ2-7	TRBD2	TRBV4-1
TGTGCCAGCAGCTCCTTGGGCGATGAGCAGTTCTTC	CASSSLGDEQFF	once	TRBJ2-1	-	TRBV5-8
TGTGCCAGCAGGAGGAAGAACACTGAAGCTTTCTTT	CASRRKNTEAFF	medium-sized	TRBJ1-1	-	TRBV21-1
TGTGCCAGCAGCCAAGATGGTGAAAGCGGGCTAGCCTACGAGCAGTACTTC	CASSQDGESGLAYEQYF	few	TRBJ2-7	-	TRBV4-2
TGTGCCAGCAGGCCCCTCGGGGACAGGAACACTGAAGCTTTCTTT	CASRPLGDRNTEAFF	-	TRBJ1-1	TRBD1	TRBV28
TGTGCCAGCAGGAGCCGGGACAGGGTCTCTGAAGCTTTCTTT	CASRSRDRVSEAFF	-	TRBJ1-1	TRBD1	TRBV9
TGTGCCAGCAGCGTAGACAGCTTTCCCTACGAGCAGTACTTC	CASSVDSFPYEQYF	-	TRBJ2-7	-	TRBV9
TGCAGCGTTGAACACAGAGGGTATGGCTACACCTTC	CSVEHRGYGYTF	-	TRBJ1-2	-	TRBV29-1
TGCGCCAGCAGGTGGATGCAGGGGAACTCCTACGAGCAGTACTTC	CASRWMQGNSYEQYF	-	TRBJ2-7	-	TRBV5-1
TGTGCCAGCAGCTTAGCGGCCTTTAATCAGCCCCAGCATTTT	CASSLAAFNQPQHF	-	TRBJ1-5	-	TRBV7-6
TGTGCCAGCAGCTTCGATCGGCGACAGCAGTACTTC	CASSFDRRQQYF	-	TRBJ2-7	-	TRBV5-6
TGTGCCATCAGTGAGGGGGCTAGCTACGAGCAGTACTTC	CAISEGASYEQYF	-	TRBJ2-7	-	TRBV10-3
TGTGCCAGCAGCTTAGTCGGGGGGAACCACGAGCAGTACTTC	CASSLVGGNHEQYF	-	TRBJ2-7	TRBD2	TRBV11-2
TGTGCCAGCTCACCTACACTTAACTATGGCTACACCTTC	CASSPTLNYGYTF	-	TRBJ1-2	-	TRBV18
TGTGCCAGCAGCAAAACCCCACGCGGGAGCTCCTACAATGAGCAGTTCTTC	CASSKTPRGSSYNEQFF	-	TRBJ2-1	-	TRBV21-1
TGTGCCAGCAGCCCACAGGGGGCCTACGAGCAGTACTTC	CASSPQGAYEQYF	-	TRBJ2-7	TRBD1	TRBV7-8
TGTGCCAGCAGGGATTTAGCGGGAGGGCCGAACTACAATGAGCAGTTCTTC	CASRDLAGGPNYNEQFF	-	TRBJ2-1	TRBD2	TRBV5-6
TGTGCCAGTAGTATAACCCCCGGACAGGGGCATGGCTACACCTTC	CASSITPGQGHGYTF	-	TRBJ1-2	TRBD1	TRBV19
TGCGCCAGCAGCCCCGGACAGGGAATTATAGATACGCAGTATTTT	CASSPGQGIIDTQYF	-	TRBJ2-3	TRBD1	TRBV4-3
TGTGCCAGTAAGGAGGGACAGTTTAGCAATCAGCCCCAGCATTTT	CASKEGQFSNQPQHF	-	TRBJ1-5	TRBD1	TRBV19
TGTGCCAGCAGCCCCGATGCAGTTTACGAGCAGTACTTC	CASSPDAVYEQYF	-	TRBJ2-7	-	TRBV4-2
TGTGCCAGCAGCTCAGGGGACAGGGGGCGCGAGCAGTACTTC	CASSSGDRGREQYF	-	TRBJ2-7	TRBD1	TRBV9
TGTGCCAGCAGTTACTCGGACTTCTACAATGAGCAGTTCTTC	CASSYSDFYNEQFF	once	TRBJ2-1	-	TRBV6-5
TGCGCCAGCAGCCATACGGCCGACCGCGATACGCAGTATTTT	CASSHTADRDTQYF	-	TRBJ2-3	-	TRBV5-1
TGTGCCAGCAGCTCGGGACAGGGAATAGACCAGCAGTACTTC	CASSSGQGIDQQYF	-	TRBJ2-7	TRBD1	TRBV13